This T cell receptor (beta chain) stems from a study of cytomegalovirus exposure and HLA in healthy donors. Trimming removed 3 bases at V and 1 base at J, with 8 bases between. The CDR3 is 13 amino acids. Germline V CDR1 and CDR2: SGHRS, YFSETQ. This clone was observed once. Its antigen is currently unknown. The same CDR3 can be traced to other DNA sequences in this sample. Study outcomes and limitations: According to reports, the classifier identified cytomegalovirus status with high specificity and sensitivity.

Primers: 60 Vbeta forward and 13 Jbeta reverse. TCRdb's copy holds only in-frame clones and misses some; the assay was immunoSEQ multiplex PCR. This table holds fewer than 200,000 clones, 70% to 85% found once. This chain links TRBV5-1 with TRBJ2-7; perhaps TRBD1 as D (6 bases). This TCR derives from a man aged 35 to 55 in good health and CMV-seronegative. Material: PBMCs. CDR3 amino acids: CASSSDSSYEQYF. For the CDR3, the DNA is TGCGCCAGCAGCTCGGACAGTTCCTACGAGCAGTACTTC.